A selection of T cell receptor beta chains follows, all from one sample in a study of beta chain features in type 1 diabetes. This table comes from immunoSEQ multiplex PCR, and its TCRdb copy is limited to in-frame clones, with some not included. Of about 340,000 clones listed, approximately 9.9% are singletons. Sequenced material: central memory CD4+ T cells from blood. The receptors here all came from a young man with type 1 diabetes. Each CDR3 is given with its conserved first and last residue. D genes are given only for firm matches. Clone size, where shown, is once, few, many, or a class for clones that have expanded.

TRBV7-8,TRBJ2-7,few,.,TGTGCCAGCAGCTCCTACCTCGACGAGCAGTACTTC,CASSSYLDEQYF
TRBV7-9,TRBJ2-3,.,.,TGTGCCAGCAGCTTAGCAGTCGGCACAGATACGCAGTATTTT,CASSLAVGTDTQYF
TRBV5-1,TRBJ2-5,few,.,TGCGCCAGCAGCTTGCCTAGTGGAGAGACCCAGTACTTC,CASSLPSGETQYF
TRBV18,TRBJ2-2,.,TRBD1,TGTGCCAGCTCCCTAATCGGCGGGCAGGGGGCTCCGAACACCGGGGAGCTGTTTTTT,CASSLIGGQGAPNTGELFF
TRBV28,TRBJ2-7,.,.,TGTGCCAGCAGTTCTTACTCGGGACACCAATACGAGCAGTACTTC,CASSSYSGHQYEQYF
TRBV7-9,TRBJ2-1,few,.,TGTGCCAGCAGCCCAGTACCGGGGGGCCGGAATGAGCAGTTCTTC,CASSPVPGGRNEQFF
TRBV5-1,TRBJ2-3,few,TRBD1,TGCGCCAGCAGCTTGGAGGACAGGAAAAGTACGCAGTATTTT,CASSLEDRKSTQYF
TRBV18,TRBJ1-1,.,.,TGTGCCAGCTCAACAGACAGCCTCACTGAAGCTTTCTTT,CASSTDSLTEAFF
TRBV9,TRBJ2-6,.,.,TGTGCCAGCAGCGTTACATATTCCGGGGCCAACGTCCTGACTTTC,CASSVTYSGANVLTF
TRBV7-2,TRBJ2-3,few,.,TGTGCCAGCAGCGCAGCACAGTATACGCAGTATTTT,CASSAAQYTQYF
TRBV7-2,TRBJ2-5,few,.,TGTGCCAGCAGCCTTCATGGCAACCAAGAGACCCAGTACTTC,CASSLHGNQETQYF
TRBV5-1,TRBJ2-3,few,TRBD2,TGCGCCAGCAGCCCCGTGGCTAGCGGGGGGGCCGCAGATACGCAGTATTTT,CASSPVASGGAADTQYF
TRBV28,TRBJ2-7,.,.,TGTGCCAGCAGCCTGGCTGGGAGCTCCTACGAGCAGTACTTC,CASSLAGSSYEQYF
TRBV5-1,TRBJ2-3,few,.,TGCGCCAGCAGCAGTTTTATCGGGGGAGGTACAGATACGCAGTATTTT,CASSSFIGGGTDTQYF
TRBV30,TRBJ1-2,.,.,TGTGCCAGTAATGAGGGCAGGGGCGGCGGCTACACCTTC,CASNEGRGGGYTF
TRBV11-2,TRBJ2-3,few,.,TGTGCAAAAGGGGGGTCCCTCACAGATACGCAGTATTTT,CAKGGSLTDTQYF
TRBV9,TRBJ2-3,.,TRBD1,TGTGCCAGCAGCGGGGCGACAGGGGGATGGGATACGCAGTATTTT,CASSGATGGWDTQYF
TRBV30,TRBJ1-1,.,.,TGTGCCTGGAGTCCGGGAGTGAACACTGAAGCTTTCTTT,CAWSPGVNTEAFF
TRBV29-1,TRBJ2-6,.,.,TGCAGCGTTGCAGCACCACTAGCACAAAGTCGGGCCAACGTCCTGACTTTC,CSVAAPLAQSRANVLTF
TRBV7-9,TRBJ2-1,.,TRBD2,TGTGCCAGCAGCACCCCTAGCGGGGGGGCAGCCAATGAGCAGTTCTTC,CASSTPSGGAANEQFF
TRBV7-2,TRBJ2-2,.,TRBD2,TGTGCCAGCAGCCTCGGACTAGCGAACACCGGGGAGCTGTTTTTT,CASSLGLANTGELFF
TRBV4-1,TRBJ1-1,.,.,TGCGCCAGCAGCCAAGAGGGCGCACTGAACACTGAAGCTTTCTTT,CASSQEGALNTEAFF
TRBV7-2,TRBJ2-5,.,.,TGTGCCAGCAGCTTAGCGGGGAGGTCGGAGACCCAGTACTTC,CASSLAGRSETQYF
TRBV4-3,TRBJ2-3,few,TRBD1,TGCGCCAGCAGCCAAGAACGGAGCGGACAGGGGGTTGTAGATACGCAGTATTTT,CASSQERSGQGVVDTQYF
TRBV10-1,TRBJ1-4,.,.,TGCGCCAGCAGTTCAGGGAGGGAAGAAAAACTGTTTTTT,CASSSGREEKLFF
TRBV30,TRBJ2-5,.,TRBD1,TGTGCCTGGGGACAGGGGGCTTTTGAGACCCAGTACTTC,CAWGQGAFETQYF